The 3 T cell receptor beta chains given below trace back to one sample, sequenced in a study of spatial heterogeneity in lung cancer. Study results and limitations: Higher tumor mutation counts went along with higher counts of expanded intratumoral alpha and beta TCRs.

TCRdb re-analysed the 5' RACE reads in MiXCR, keeping a single row per CDR3 protein. Among more than 20,000 distinct CDR3 sequences listed, more than 2.5% were seen once. Time point meaning: sample taken at primary tumor resection. For these TCRs, the target antigens are not known. Specimen: lung tumor tissue, collected at surgery. Source of these receptors: a male donor with early-stage non-small cell lung cancer.

This clonotype appeared many times. The chain joins TRBV7-9 to TRBJ2-1; 8 positions match TRBD1. The CDR3 runs to 18 residues. The germline V gene has CDR1 SEHNR and CDR2 FQNEAQ (reference sequence). V lost 4 bases to trimming and J lost 4 bases; unmatched junction nucleotides: 15. The CDR3: CASSSLTGGSRVYNEQFF. The CDR3, as DNA: TGTGCCAGCAGCTCACTAACAGGGGGGAGTCGTGTATACAATGAGCAGTTCTTC.

Ten or more counts support this clonotype. The chain joins TRBV5-1 to TRBJ2-7, with D perhaps TRBD2 (6 bases). The CDR3 covers 14 residues. The ends were cut back, 4 bases at V and 0 bases at J, with 11 bases in the middle. Germline lookup yields CDR1 SGHRS and CDR2 YFSETQ. Here the CDR3 reads CASSPVGGSYEQYF. CDR3 bases: TGCGCCAGCAGCCCGGTGGGGGGCTCCTACGAGCAGTACTTC.

This clonotype was counted at least ten times. The V call is TRBV6-1, the J call TRBJ2-7; tentatively, D is TRBD2 (5 bases). The V end was cut by 1 base, the J end by 1 base, with 11 bases between. Germline V lookup: CDR1 MNHNS, CDR2 SASEGT. The CDR3 has 15 amino acids. The CDR3 sequence: CASSEVRDTSYEQYF. CDR3 DNA: TGTGCCAGCAGTGAAGTCCGGGATACTTCCTACGAGCAGTACTTC.